Below, 18 T cell receptor beta chains from the same sample are listed, as sequenced in a study of radiation and T cells in renal cell carcinoma. Specified time point: blood 4 weeks post-SBRT, at nephrectomy. The treatment is: 15 Gy SBRT to primary tumor, nephrectomy 4 weeks later. The table came from immunoSEQ multiplex PCR; TCRdb's copy has only in-frame clones and leaves some out. The sample has about 77,000 clones; roughly 83% are singletons. Sequencing was performed on blood, taken from a patient whose treatment included radiotherapy and nephrectomy. All receptors derive from a woman aged 55-75 years with renal cell carcinoma.

In this sample, this clone turned up a few times. The chain recombines TRBV27 with TRBJ2-3, with D uncertain. This CDR3 spans 16 amino acids. CDR1 MNHEY and CDR2 SMNVEV come from the germline V gene (reference sequence). The V gene lost 6 bases and the J gene lost 0 bases, with 16 bases spanning the gap. The CDR3 protein is CASSHLGPYSTDTQYF. DNA for the CDR3: TGTGCCAGCAGCCATCTAGGGCCTTACAGCACAGATACGCAGTATTTT.

J is TRBJ2-2 and V is TRBV12-5; TRBD2 aligns across 8 bases. The germline V gene encodes CDR1 LGHNT and CDR2 FRNRAP. CDR3 length equals 16 residues. The V segment lost 6 bases and the J segment 5 bases; nucleotides outside the gene matches: 11. CDR3 sequence: CASGNSGTRGTGELFF. The CDR3 DNA reads as TGTGCTAGTGGCAATTCCGGGACTAGGGGAACCGGGGAGCTGTTTTTT.

The gene calls are TRBV9 and TRBJ1-2; D is uncertain. V lost 4 bases and J lost 1, with 8 bases in between. CDR3 length: 13 residues. The V gene's germline CDR1 is SGDLS and CDR2 YYNGEE. CDR3 region: CASSLMGNYGYTF. The CDR3 nucleotides read TGTGCCAGCAGCCTAATGGGTAACTATGGCTACACCTTC.

The genes are TRBV27 and TRBJ1-6; D gene ambiguous. The CDR3 consists of 12 residues. V dropped 1 base and J dropped 6 bases, with 1 base sitting between them. CDR1 is MNHEY, CDR2 SMNVEV, per germline (reference sequence). The CDR3 DNA reads TGTGCCAGCAGTTTATTTAATTCACCCCTCCACTTT. This codes for CASSLFNSPLHF.

This chain connects TRBV6-5 to TRBJ1-6; D not certain. CDR3 length equals 15 residues. Looked up from germline, CDR1 is MNHEY and CDR2 is SVGAGI. Deletions cut 2 bases from V and 4 bases from J, with 9 bases between. CDR3 coding DNA: TGTGCCAGCAGTTACGGGAGAGGGTATAATTCACCCCTCCACTTT. Translation: CASSYGRGYNSPLHF.

This chain links TRBV29-1 with TRBJ1-2; D gene uncertain. The CDR3 contains 12 residues. Germline CDR1 and CDR2: SQVTM and ANQGSEA. Trimming removed 2 bases at V and 2 bases at J, with 6 bases between. CDR3 protein: CSVEKQNYGYTF. Here the CDR3 DNA reads TGCAGCGTTGAAAAGCAGAACTATGGCTACACCTTC.

The rearrangement uses TRBV5-8 and TRBJ2-3; 8 nucleotides agree with TRBD2. With V trimmed by 6 bases and J by 4 bases, 16 bases remained unmatched. This CDR3 is 17 amino acids long. CDR1 SGHTS and CDR2 YDEGEE come from the germline V gene. The CDR3 sequence is CASTKERGTAGADTQYF. The CDR3 DNA reads as TGTGCCAGCACCAAAGAGCGGGGGACTGCTGGCGCAGATACGCAGTATTTT.

The V call is TRBV29-1, the J call TRBJ2-2; D is ambiguous. This CDR3 region has 11 residues. In germline, CDR1 is SQVTM, CDR2 ANQGSEA. The CDR3 DNA sequence: TGCAGTGTGGACCGGACCGGGGAGCTGTTTTTT. This encodes CSVDRTGELFF.

To note about this clone: The junction shows a germline mismatch at one end, possibly a read error. The rearrangement uses TRBV5-6 and TRBJ1-2, with D maybe TRBD1 (5 bases). Germline loops: CDR1 SGHDT, CDR2 YYEEEE. The CDR3 is 12 residues long. Written as DNA, the CDR3 is TGTGCCAGCAGCCCTTCCCGGGACCCTGGATCCTTC. Its protein is CASSPSRDPGSF.

The chain combines TRBV28 with TRBJ2-7, with D maybe TRBD1 (6 bases). The CDR3 length is 14 residues. V gave up 3 bases and J gave up 5 bases, with 14 bases separating them. Germline V gene sequence: CDR1 MDHEN, CDR2 SYDVKM. The CDR3: CASSFSGRGHEQYF. The CDR3 nucleotides are TGTGCCAGCAGTTTTAGTGGCAGGGGCCACGAGCAGTACTTC.

In its sample, this clone was seen once. The chain uses TRBV20-1 and TRBJ2-7; D may correspond to TRBD1 or TRBD2 (5 bases each). CDR1 and CDR2 (germline): DFQATT, SNEGSKA (reference sequence). The ends were cut back, 4 bases at V and 4 bases at J, with 8 bases in the middle. CDR3 length: 11 amino acids. The CDR3 spells CSANGAYEQYF. The CDR3, as DNA: TGCAGTGCTAACGGGGCGTACGAGCAGTACTTC.

The V and J genes are TRBV10-3 and TRBJ1-1; D might be TRBD1 (6 bases). V lost 3 bases and J 10 bases, leaving 9 bases between the germline ends. Germline V gives CDR1 ENHRY, CDR2 SYGVKD. The CDR3 length is 11 residues. The CDR3 DNA follows: TGTGCCATCAGTGACTTCAGGGGAGCTTTCTTT. Encoded protein: CAISDFRGAFF.

This rearrangement joins TRBV19 to TRBJ2-6, with 8 positions matching TRBD1. The CDR3 totals 17 residues. Unmatched junction bases numbered 6, after V lost 5 bases and J lost 0 bases. Germline CDR1 reads LNHDA; CDR2 reads SQIVND (reference sequence). CDR3 loop: CASSFLDRVSGANVLTF. CDR3 nucleotides: TGTGCCAGTAGTTTCCTGGACAGGGTCTCTGGGGCCAACGTCCTGACTTTC.

This sequence joins TRBV12-5 and TRBJ2-2, with D hard to call. V was trimmed by 5 bases and J by 5 bases, leaving 6 bases between them. The CDR3 loop spans 12 amino acids. Germline-derived CDR1 and CDR2 are LGHNT and FRNRAP. The CDR3 reads CASGPETGELFF. The CDR3, as DNA: TGTGCTAGTGGTCCGGAGACCGGGGAGCTGTTTTTT.

This chain joins TRBV6-6 and TRBJ1-5, with D possibly matching TRBD1 (5 bases). V lost 6 bases to trimming and J lost 3 bases, with 12 bases between them. The CDR3 has 14 residues. CDR1 and CDR2 from the germline V gene are MNHNY and SVGAGI (reference sequence). The DNA of the CDR3 is TGTGCCAGCAGCGGCACGGGGCCCAATCAGCCCCAGCATTTT. Translated, it gives CASSGTGPNQPQHF.

The chain combines TRBV4-2 with TRBJ2-3; the D is unclear. Trimming removed 1 base from V and 6 bases from J, with 11 bases in between. Looked up from germline, CDR1 is LGHNA and CDR2 is YNFKEQ. CDR3 size: 14 residues. In DNA form, the CDR3 reads TGTGCCAGCAGCCAAGTCCCCGATTTGGATACGCAGTATTTT. It yields the protein CASSQVPDLDTQYF.

The chain links TRBV7-2 to TRBJ1-1, with TRBD1 as a possible D gene (5 bases). In germline, CDR1 is SGHTA, CDR2 FQGNSA. The CDR3 extends over 15 amino acids. V was clipped by 6 bases and J by 1 base, with 15 bases between them. CDR3 in DNA: TGTGCCAGCAGGACTAACAGGCTCCCGAACACTGAAGCTTTCTTT. Translation gives CASRTNRLPNTEAFF.

J is TRBJ2-7 and V is TRBV5-4, with a weak D call TRBD1 (5 bases). The length of the CDR3 is 13 residues. Germline loops: CDR1 SGHNT, CDR2 YYREEE (reference sequence). Trimming removed 1 base from V and 2 bases from J, with 7 bases in between. Written as DNA, the CDR3 is TGTGCCAGCAGCTTGCAGGGCACCTACGAGCAGTACTTC. Encoded protein: CASSLQGTYEQYF. The full variable domain, completed using reference TRBV5-4 and TRBJ2-7, is ETGVTQSPTHLIKTRGQQVTLRCSSQSGHNTVSWYQQALGQGPQFIFQYYREEENGRGNFPPRFSGLQFPNYSSELNVNALELDDSALYLCASSLQGTYEQYFGPGTRLTVT.